Presented here are 6 T cell receptor beta chains from one specimen sequenced in a study of blood T cells in healthy people across ages. A second roughly 7 to 12 cycle PCR used barcoded and J-beta primers. TCRdb re-analysed the 5' RACE reads in MiXCR, keeping a single row per CDR3 protein. This sample has some 900,000 distinct CDR3 sequences, with under 50% found just once. The sample taken for sequencing was blood. The source is a man aged 30 to 39 in good health.

This clonotype showed up just once. The genes are TRBV4-2 and TRBJ1-4; 7 bases are shared with TRBD1. Trimming at V came to 1 base and at J to 3 bases, leaving 11 bases not matched to a gene. Germline V CDR1 and CDR2: LGHNA, YNFKEQ. The CDR3 totals 18 residues. CDR3 residues: CASSQGPGGGGANEKLFF. The CDR3 DNA reads TGTGCCAGCAGCCAAGGCCCAGGGGGTGGGGGCGCTAATGAAAAACTGTTTTTT.

This clonotype was observed a handful of times. The chain employs TRBV11-1 and TRBJ2-2, with 8 positions matching TRBD2. The CDR3 loop spans 16 amino acids. CDR1 and CDR2 from the germline V gene are SGHAT and FQDESV (reference sequence). The V segment lost 7 bases and the J segment 1 base; nucleotides outside the gene matches: 8. The CDR3 protein is CASKKLAAKNTGELFF. In DNA, the CDR3 is TGTGCCAGCAAGAAACTAGCGGCGAAGAACACCGGGGAGCTGTTTTTT.

The genes are TRBV7-9 and TRBJ1-2, with 8 bases fitting TRBD1. There are 15 residues in the CDR3. Germline-derived CDR1 and CDR2 are SEHNR and FQNEAQ (reference sequence). With V trimmed by 3 bases and J by 4 bases, 7 bases remained unmatched. Written as DNA, the CDR3 is TGTGCCAGCAGCTTTGCGGCAGGGGGCGGCTATGGCTACACCTTC. Translation gives CASSFAAGGGYGYTF.

This clonotype has a count of ten or more. The chain is built from TRBV7-2 and TRBJ2-7; D may be TRBD2 (5 bases). V was clipped by 1 base and J by 2 bases, with 12 bases between them. Germline CDR1 and CDR2: SGHTA and FQGNSA. This CDR3 has 15 residues. The DNA for the CDR3 is TGTGCCAGCAGCTTAGGGCTGTCGGGAACCTACGAGCAGTACTTC. Its protein product is CASSLGLSGTYEQYF.

This clonotype was seen many times. V gene TRBV7-2 combines with J gene TRBJ2-7; no clear D gene. CDR1 SGHTA and CDR2 FQGNSA come from the germline V gene. This CDR3 has 12 amino acids. V lost 5 bases and J lost 6, with 11 bases in between. This chain's CDR3 is CASSPYMGEQYF. The CDR3 bases are TGTGCCAGCAGCCCGTACATGGGCGAGCAGTACTTC.

This clonotype has a count of ten or more. V gene TRBV3-1 combines with J gene TRBJ1-6; D possibly corresponds to TRBD1 (6 bases). From germline, CDR1 is LGHDT and CDR2 YNNKEL (reference sequence). The CDR3 has 14 amino acids. Trimming removed 4 bases at V and 9 bases at J, with 13 bases between. The CDR3, as DNA: TGTGCCAGCAGCCCTAATACAGGGATTTCACCCCTCCACTTT. Its translation: CASSPNTGISPLHF.